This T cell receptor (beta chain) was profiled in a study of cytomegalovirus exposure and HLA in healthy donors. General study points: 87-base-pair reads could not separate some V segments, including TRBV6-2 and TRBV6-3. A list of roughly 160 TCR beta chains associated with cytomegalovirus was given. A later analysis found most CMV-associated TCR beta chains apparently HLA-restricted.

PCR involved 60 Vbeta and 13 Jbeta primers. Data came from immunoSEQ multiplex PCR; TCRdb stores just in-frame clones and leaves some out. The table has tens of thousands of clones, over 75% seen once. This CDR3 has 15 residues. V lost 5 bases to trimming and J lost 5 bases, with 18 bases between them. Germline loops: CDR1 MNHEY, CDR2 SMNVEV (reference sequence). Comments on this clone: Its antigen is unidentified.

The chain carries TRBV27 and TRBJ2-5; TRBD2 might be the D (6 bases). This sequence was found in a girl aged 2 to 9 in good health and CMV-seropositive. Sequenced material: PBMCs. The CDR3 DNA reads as TGTGCCAGCAGTCTCGGGAGTGGAGAGGAGGAGACCCAGTACTTC. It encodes CASSLGSGEEETQYF.